These 26 T cell receptor beta chains came from one sample sequenced in a study of cytomegalovirus exposure and HLA in healthy donors. The PCR had 60 Vbeta and 13 Jbeta primers. Clones were read by immunoSEQ multiplex PCR, and TCRdb kept only the in-frame ones, dropping some. The sample features 60,000 to 75,000 clones, with approximately 3.9% in its top ten. Input material: PBMCs. These receptors were obtained from a female donor in good health and CMV-seropositive.

This chain joins TRBV28 and TRBJ2-7, with 8 bases fitting TRBD1. The ends lost 8 bases at V and 2 bases at J; junction bases unmatched: 8. CDR1 and CDR2 (germline): MDHEN, SYDVKM. The CDR3 spans 14 residues. The CDR3 reads CASLDRGGTYEQYF. The CDR3 DNA reads as TGTGCCAGCCTAGACAGGGGAGGTACCTACGAGCAGTACTTC.

V usage is TRBV9 and J usage is TRBJ2-2; TRBD1 matches 7 bases. The trim removed 1 base at V and 3 bases at J, leaving 3 bases unmatched. CDR1 SGDLS and CDR2 YYNGEE come from the germline V gene. The CDR3 runs to 15 residues. The CDR3 bases are TGTGCCAGCAGCGTAAGGGGGCGAGACACCGGGGAGCTGTTTTTT. Translating gives CASSVRGRDTGELFF. Combining the CDR3 with reference TRBV9 and TRBJ2-2 gives the whole variable domain DSGVTQTPKHLITATGQRVTLRCSPRSGDLSVYWYQQSLDQGLQFLIQYYNGEERAKGNILERFSAQQFPDLHSELNLSSLELGDSALYFCASSVRGRDTGELFFGEGSRLTVL.

The rearrangement uses TRBV9 and TRBJ2-3; TRBD2 aligns across 9 bases. Germline trimming cut 0 bases from V and 3 bases from J; bases unmatched to any gene: 8. The CDR3 is 17 amino acids. Germline V lookup: CDR1 SGDLS, CDR2 YYNGEE. The CDR3 loop reads CASSVDGSGGLTDTQYF. In nucleotides, the CDR3 is TGTGCCAGCAGCGTAGATGGTAGCGGGGGACTTACAGATACGCAGTATTTT. The variable domain in full, completed from reference TRBV9 and TRBJ2-3, reads DSGVTQTPKHLITATGQRVTLRCSPRSGDLSVYWYQQSLDQGLQFLIQYYNGEERAKGNILERFSAQQFPDLHSELNLSSLELGDSALYFCASSVDGSGGLTDTQYFGPGTRLTVL.

The chain recombines TRBV6-1 with TRBJ1-3, with a tentative D call TRBD1 (6 bases). V lost 4 bases, J lost 8 bases, and 21 bases lay in between. This CDR3 is built from 16 residues. Germline CDR1 and CDR2: MNHNS and SASEGT. The CDR3 DNA follows: TGTGCCAGCAGTGCCTTTAGACAGGCCCGAGGTGACACCATATATTTT. Residues: CASSAFRQARGDTIYF.

This sequence joins TRBV28 and TRBJ2-5, with D possibly matching TRBD2 (5 bases). Germline values: CDR1 MDHEN, CDR2 SYDVKM. The CDR3 runs to 13 residues. Trimming shortened V by 8 bases and J by 4 bases, and 14 bases separated the two germline ends. The CDR3 loop is CASVMGSRETQYF. DNA for the CDR3: TGTGCCAGCGTGATGGGGAGCCGAGAGACCCAGTACTTC.

V gene TRBV2 combines with J gene TRBJ2-7, with 7 bases aligning to TRBD1. The germline gives CDR1 SNHLY, CDR2 FYNNEI. V lost 3 bases and J lost 3; bases outside the gene matches: 8. The CDR3 sequence is 15 residues long. CDR3 DNA sequence: TGTGCCAGCAGTGATGGAAGACAGGGAATCTACGAGCAGTACTTC. Residues: CASSDGRQGIYEQYF.

The rearrangement joins TRBV19 to TRBJ1-6, with 9 bases aligning to TRBD1. The CDR3 is made up of 15 amino acids. The V gene's germline CDR1 is LNHDA and CDR2 SQIVND (reference sequence). The ends lost 1 base at V and 7 bases at J; junction bases unmatched: 2. The CDR3 nucleotides are TGTGCCAGTAGTATAGGACAGGGGGGAAATTCACCCCTCCACTTT. The encoded protein is CASSIGQGGNSPLHF. Using reference TRBV19 and TRBJ1-6 for the parts outside the CDR3, the full variable domain is DGGITQSPKYLFRKEGQNVTLSCEQNLNHDAMYWYRQDPGQGLRLIYYSQIVNDFQKGDIAEGYSVSREKKESFPLTVTSAQKNPTAFYLCASSIGQGGNSPLHFGNGTRLTVT.

This chain uses TRBV5-1 with TRBJ2-1; 10 bases fit TRBD2. Germline V gene data show CDR1 as SGHRS and CDR2 as YFSETQ. V dropped 6 bases and J dropped 4; count of bases not matched to a gene: 7. The CDR3 runs to 15 residues. The CDR3 coding sequence is TGCGCCAGCAACCGAGCGGGGGGGCCTTACAATGAGCAGTTCTTC. Amino acid sequence: CASNRAGGPYNEQFF.

The chain uses TRBV14 and TRBJ2-3, with D maybe TRBD2 (5 bases). Trimming pared 2 bases from V and 6 bases from J, leaving 9 bases between. CDR3 size: 13 residues. Germline CDR1 reads SGHDN; CDR2 reads FVKESK. The chain's CDR3 is CASSQSGPDTQYF. CDR3 nucleotide sequence: TGTGCCAGCAGCCAAAGCGGACCCGATACGCAGTATTTT.

The chain recombines TRBV5-8 with TRBJ1-4; 9 positions agree with TRBD1. CDR3 length: 18 amino acids. J gave up 4 bases and V 3 bases, and 13 bases lay outside the gene matches. Germline V CDR1 and CDR2: SGHTS, YDEGEE. The CDR3 region has the DNA TGTGCCAGCAGCTGGGTATTAGGAGGACAGGGGCTTAATGAAAAACTGTTTTTT. Translated: CASSWVLGGQGLNEKLFF.

The genes are TRBV6-5 and TRBJ2-7, with D possibly matching TRBD2 (7 bases). CDR1 MNHEY and CDR2 SVGAGI come from the germline V gene. The V and J ends lost 4 bases and 1 base respectively, with 14 bases between them. The CDR3 is 15 residues long. In nucleotides, the CDR3 is TGTGCCAGCAGTTCTGGGGGAGGGGGGTCCTACGAGCAGTACTTC. It is translated as CASSSGGGGSYEQYF.

The chain links TRBV5-6 to TRBJ1-1, with a tentative D call TRBD1 (6 bases). CDR3 length: 11 residues. Germline CDR1 SGHDT, CDR2 YYEEEE. With 3 bases removed from V and 11 bases from J, the gap between germline ends came to 11 bases. CDR3 bases: TGTGCCAGCAGCTCCTACAGGGATGCTTTCTTT. Translation gives CASSSYRDAFF.

The chain couples TRBV27 to TRBJ2-1; 10 bases agree with TRBD1. The CDR3 spans 14 residues. V was pared by 6 bases and J by 10 bases, with 9 bases of the junction left unmatched. The germline V gene encodes CDR1 MNHEY and CDR2 SMNVEV (reference sequence). In nucleotides, the CDR3 is TGTGCCAGCAGGGCCTGGGACAGGGGCGGGGAGCAGTTCTTC. Translated, it gives CASRAWDRGGEQFF.

V and J are TRBV5-1 and TRBJ2-3; D ambiguous. The CDR3 contains 15 residues. V lost 0 bases and J lost 0, with 8 bases in between. Germline CDR1 and CDR2: SGHRS and YFSETQ. The chain's CDR3 is CASSLVSASTDTQYF. The CDR3 DNA is TGCGCCAGCAGCTTGGTTTCTGCGAGCACAGATACGCAGTATTTT.

The V call is TRBV5-1, the J call TRBJ2-7; possibly TRBD2 for D (6 bases). The CDR3 runs 16 residues. The germline V gene has CDR1 SGHRS and CDR2 YFSETQ. The V gene lost 0 bases and the J gene lost 4 bases, with 17 bases spanning the gap. CDR3 sequence (DNA): TGCGCCAGCAGCTTGGGTTGGGGCAGTGGAGGGTACGAGCAGTACTTC. It specifies CASSLGWGSGGYEQYF.

The gene calls are TRBV5-8 and TRBJ2-4, with D unresolved. This CDR3 region has 14 residues. Germline CDR1 is SGHTS and CDR2 is YDEGEE. V lost 2 bases to trimming and J lost 3 bases, with 9 bases between them. The CDR3 loop reads CASSFGSFKNIQYF. The CDR3 DNA reads TGTGCCAGCAGCTTCGGGTCCTTCAAAAACATTCAGTACTTC.

This chain connects TRBV5-1 to TRBJ2-1; tentatively, D is TRBD1 (5 bases). Germline values: CDR1 SGHRS, CDR2 YFSETQ. The CDR3 contains 13 residues. Trimming removed 4 bases from V and 3 bases from J, with 8 bases in between. CDR3 in DNA: TGCGCCAGCAGCCTCGACAGCTACAATGAGCAGTTCTTC. Its translation: CASSLDSYNEQFF.

The chain joins TRBV5-1 to TRBJ2-7, with 8 bases that match TRBD1. The germline gives CDR1 SGHRS, CDR2 YFSETQ. With V trimmed by 4 bases and J by 2 bases, 8 bases remained unmatched. CDR3 length equals 15 residues. CDR3 amino acids: CASSGRTGSAYEQYF. The CDR3 DNA is TGCGCCAGCAGCGGAAGGACAGGGAGCGCCTACGAGCAGTACTTC.

The chain is built from TRBV28 and TRBJ1-1; TRBD1 aligns across 9 bases. V gave up 6 bases and J gave up 1 base; unmatched junction bases: 9. The length of the CDR3 is 16 residues. In germline, CDR1 is MDHEN, CDR2 SYDVKM. The CDR3 here is CASSSGTGIGNTEAFF. The CDR3, as DNA: TGTGCCAGCAGCTCCGGGACAGGGATTGGGAACACTGAAGCTTTCTTT.

This chain links TRBV7-2 with TRBJ2-1, with a weak D call TRBD2 (7 bases). This CDR3 spans 18 amino acids. Trimming cost V 5 bases and J 1 base, with 21 bases left between them. Germline V gene lookup returns CDR1 SGHTA and CDR2 FQGNSA. CDR3 sequence: CASSLFAGASFSYNEQFF. The CDR3 DNA follows: TGTGCCAGCAGCCTTTTTGCGGGGGCCTCTTTTTCCTACAATGAGCAGTTCTTC.

The chain employs TRBV9 and TRBJ2-2, with a possible D match to TRBD1 (6 bases). The CDR3 has 17 residues. V dropped 4 bases and J dropped 1 base, with 17 bases sitting between them. The germline CDR1 and CDR2 sequences are SGDLS and YYNGEE. In nucleotides, the CDR3 is TGTGCCAGCAGCCCACAGTTCCTACAGGGGAACACCGGGGAGCTGTTTTTT. Translating gives CASSPQFLQGNTGELFF.

This chain uses TRBV18 with TRBJ2-5; 9 bases line up with TRBD1. The end of the DNA fits TRBJ2-7 better, so the J call may be wrong. The CDR3 contains 13 residues. Germline assignment: CDR1 KGHSH and CDR2 LQKENI. Written as DNA, the CDR3 is TGTGCCAGCAAACAGGGGGCGGACAACGAGCAGTACTTC. Encoded protein: CASKQGADNEQYF.

The gene calls are TRBV28 and TRBJ1-2; TRBD1 agrees at 7 bases. Germline V CDR1 and CDR2: MDHEN, SYDVKM. V gave up 8 bases and J gave up 5 bases; unmatched junction bases: 8. This CDR3 has 13 amino acids. CDR3 sequence reads: CASRTGTAYGYTF. As DNA, the CDR3 is TGTGCCAGCCGGACCGGGACAGCGTATGGCTACACCTTC.

CDR3 region: CASSPGLARGEQFF. DNA for the CDR3: TGTGCCAGCAGTCCTGGACTAGCTAGGGGTGAGCAGTTCTTC. This sequence joins TRBV6-5 and TRBJ2-1; TRBD2 aligns across 8 bases. V was clipped by 5 bases and J by 9 bases; unmatched bases: 9. Looked up from germline, CDR1 is MNHEY and CDR2 is SVGAGI. There are 14 residues in the CDR3.

The chain combines TRBV6-1 with TRBJ1-1; D not certain. The germline V gene encodes CDR1 MNHNS and CDR2 SASEGT. The V and J ends lost 8 bases and 2 bases respectively, with 12 bases between them. The CDR3 extends over 13 amino acids. For the CDR3, the DNA is TGTGCCAGCGAGCTGGCGGGAAACACTGAAGCTTTCTTT. It translates to CASELAGNTEAFF.

The chain uses TRBV18 and TRBJ1-5; the D is unclear. CDR3 size: 14 residues. V lost 8 bases, J lost 7 bases, and 18 bases lay in between. Germline assignment: CDR1 KGHSH and CDR2 LQKENI. In DNA form, the CDR3 reads TGTGCCAGCCTCCCTTCGATGGGCCAACAGCCCCAGCATTTT. It is translated as CASLPSMGQQPQHF.